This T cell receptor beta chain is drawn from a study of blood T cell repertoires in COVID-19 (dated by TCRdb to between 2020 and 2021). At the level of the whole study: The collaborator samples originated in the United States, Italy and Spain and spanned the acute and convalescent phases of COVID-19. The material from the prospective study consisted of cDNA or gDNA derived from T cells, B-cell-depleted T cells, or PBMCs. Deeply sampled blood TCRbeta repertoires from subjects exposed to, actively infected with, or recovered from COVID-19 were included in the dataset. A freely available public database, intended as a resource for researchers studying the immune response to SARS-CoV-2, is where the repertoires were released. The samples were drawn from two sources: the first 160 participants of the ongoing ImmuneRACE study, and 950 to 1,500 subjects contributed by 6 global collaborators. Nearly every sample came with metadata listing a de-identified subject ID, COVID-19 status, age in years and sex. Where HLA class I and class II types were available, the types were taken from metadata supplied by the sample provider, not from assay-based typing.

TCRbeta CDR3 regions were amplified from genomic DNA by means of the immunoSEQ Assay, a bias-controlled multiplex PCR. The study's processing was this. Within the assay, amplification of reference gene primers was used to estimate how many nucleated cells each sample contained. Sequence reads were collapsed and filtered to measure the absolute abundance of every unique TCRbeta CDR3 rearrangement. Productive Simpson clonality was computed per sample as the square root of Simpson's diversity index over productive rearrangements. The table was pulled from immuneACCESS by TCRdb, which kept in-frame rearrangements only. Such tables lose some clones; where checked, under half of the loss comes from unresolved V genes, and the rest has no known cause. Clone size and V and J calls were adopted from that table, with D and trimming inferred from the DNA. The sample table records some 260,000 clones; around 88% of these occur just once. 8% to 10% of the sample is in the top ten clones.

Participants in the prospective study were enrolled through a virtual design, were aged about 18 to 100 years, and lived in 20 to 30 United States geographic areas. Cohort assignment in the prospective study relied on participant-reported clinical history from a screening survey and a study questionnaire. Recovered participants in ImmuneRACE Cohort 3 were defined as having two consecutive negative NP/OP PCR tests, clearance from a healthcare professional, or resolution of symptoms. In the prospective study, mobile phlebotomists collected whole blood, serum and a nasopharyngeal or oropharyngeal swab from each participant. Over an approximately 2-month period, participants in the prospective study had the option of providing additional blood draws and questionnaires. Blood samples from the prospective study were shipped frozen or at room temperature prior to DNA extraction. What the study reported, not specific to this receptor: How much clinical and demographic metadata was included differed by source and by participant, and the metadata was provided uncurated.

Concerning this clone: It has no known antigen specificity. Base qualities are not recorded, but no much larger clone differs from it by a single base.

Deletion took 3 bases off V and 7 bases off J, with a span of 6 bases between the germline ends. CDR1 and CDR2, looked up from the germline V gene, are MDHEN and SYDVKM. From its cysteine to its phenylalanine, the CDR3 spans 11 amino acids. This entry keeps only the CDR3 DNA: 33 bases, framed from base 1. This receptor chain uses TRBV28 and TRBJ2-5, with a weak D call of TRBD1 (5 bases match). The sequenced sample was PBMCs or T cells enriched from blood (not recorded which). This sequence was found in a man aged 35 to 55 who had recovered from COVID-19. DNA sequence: TGTGCCAGCAGTTTGCAGGGGACCCAGTACTTC. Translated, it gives CASSLQGTQYF.